Each of the 2 T cell receptor beta chains below was sequenced from the same sample in a study of cytomegalovirus exposure and HLA in healthy donors. Researchers ran the PCR with 60 Vbeta and 13 Jbeta primers. Profiled with immunoSEQ multiplex PCR; TCRdb holds only in-frame clones, not every one. The sample lists more than 85,000 clones; about four fifths were seen once. The sample was PBMCs. These TCRs come from a woman under 40 in good health and CMV-seronegative.

This clone was counted a single time. CDR3 DNA sequence: TGTGCCAGCAACCCAGGTCGATTTGCAGGGGGTAAGAACACTGAAGCTTTCTTT. Encoded protein: CASNPGRFAGGKNTEAFF. V usage is TRBV7-8 and J usage is TRBJ1-1; 7 bases align to TRBD1. The germline CDR1 and CDR2 sequences are SGHVS and FQNEAQ. The J segment lost 1 base and the V segment lost 7 bases, leaving 18 bases of the junction unmatched. This CDR3 is built from 18 residues.

This rearrangement joins TRBV18 to TRBJ2-7; 7 positions agree with TRBD2. The germline V gene encodes CDR1 KGHSH and CDR2 LQKENI. Trimming removed 6 bases from V and 3 bases from J; junction bases left unmatched: 14. The CDR3 has 16 amino acids. The CDR3 bases are TGTGCCAGCTCCCCCATTACCAGCGGGATGGTCTACGAGCAGTACTTC. Residues: CASSPITSGMVYEQYF.